This TCR beta chain comes out of a study of T cell responses to AZD1222 COVID-19 vaccine (dated by TCRdb to the early 2020s). About the investigation overall: A total of under 250 trial participants underwent TCR sequencing, of whom about 200 had received two doses of AZD1222 and about 25 had received two doses of the MenACWY control vaccine. Trial participants were enrolled into age subgroups of 18-55, 56-69 and 70-plus years, which contained 148, 28 and 57 TCR-sequenced participants, respectively. Overall results and qualifications from the work: Conclusions about previously exposed vaccinees were limited because only six or seven AZD1222 recipients were SARS-CoV-2 seropositive at baseline. Because no day 14 peak-response samples were available, repertoires were characterized only after the peak T cell response. Most participants were white British and females outnumbered males, and the authors suggested that clonal diversity may have been underestimated. Epitopes outside the regions mutated in the B.1.351 and B.1.1.7 variants were reportedly recognized by nearly half of the unique spike-specific TCRs. CD4 TCRs associated with the vaccine covered the entire spike protein, and the dominant responses were in regions 160-218 and 743-854. The 56-69-year group was small, and its depth increase did not reach significance, likely because of low power. After two AZD1222 doses, both the breadth and the depth of spike-specific TCRs were significantly higher than at day 0 and than in MenACWY recipients.

V has 5 bases trimmed and J has 0 bases trimmed; junction bases matching no gene number 10. Sequences SGHTA (CDR1) and FQGNSA (CDR2) are obtained from the germline V gene. From its cysteine to its phenylalanine, the CDR3 spans 17 amino acids. The read is trimmed to its CDR3 DNA, 51 bases read in frame from base 1. Sample time point, as interpreted from the label and publication: about 28 days (+/-7) after the second vaccine dose. AZD1222 recipients given second doses at about 4 weeks or at about 12 weeks were pooled, since spike-specific TCR depth and breadth were not found to differ between the two schedules. Vaccinee samples were obtained from the UK trials COV001 and COV002, which included a single-blind randomized controlled phase 2/3 trial of AZD1222 (ChAdOx1 nCoV-19) in healthy adults. For TCRbeta chain sequencing, PBMC samples from trial participants were taken at day 0 and at day 28 after the second dose.

About this clone: The clone's antigen remains unknown. Nothing much larger sits one base from this clone, and base qualities are not available.

The CDR3 regions of human TCRbeta chains were analyzed by immunosequencing. Turning to the authors' computational methods: TCRs in the repertoires were compared against a reference library of SARS-CoV-2-specific TCRs that had been generated with the MIRA antigen-specificity platform. Breadth was defined as the fraction of unique TCRs that were SARS-CoV-2-associated. Depth was defined as the fraction of total T cells that were SARS-CoV-2-associated. Using the MIRA data, each spike-specific TCR was assigned both to the spike region to which the TCR was reactive and to a CD4 or CD8 class. Log10-transformed breadth and depth values were compared by one-way ANOVA with Sidak's multiple comparisons tests. Entries here come from immuneACCESS through TCRdb and include only in-frame sequences with V and J called. Some clones fail to appear in such tables; in the studies checked, an unresolved V gene covers under half of the shortfall, and the cause of the remainder is unknown. V, J and clone size derive from that table, while D and trimming were established from the DNA sequence. The sample has about 150,000 clones on record, approximately 90% of them singletons. About 1.6% of the sample goes to the ten largest clones.

The TCR originated in an adult who received the AZD1222 COVID-19 vaccine. This sequence uses TRBV7-2 and TRBJ1-5; 7 bases in the junction line up with TRBD1. The source was peripheral blood, collected 28 days after the second AZD1222 dose. The bases are TGTGCCAGCAGCGCTAAAACAGGGGCGAATAGCAATCAGCCCCAGCATTTT. This yields the protein CASSAKTGANSNQPQHF. This CDR3, with the reference TRBV7-2 and TRBJ1-5 proteins standing in past its ends, gives the full variable domain GAGVSQSPSNKVTEKGKDVELRCDPISGHTALYWYRQSLGQGLEFLIYFQGNSAPDKSGLPSDRFSAERTGGSVSTLTIQRTQQEDSAVYLCASSAKTGANSNQPQHFGDGTRLSIL.